This is a list of T cell receptor beta chains from one sample in a study of cytomegalovirus exposure and HLA in healthy donors. Clones were sequenced by immunoSEQ multiplex PCR, and TCRdb holds only the in-frame ones, with some missing. Found here are some 120,000 clones, 60% to 85% of them singletons; the top ten hold approximately 12%. Material: PBMCs. The receptors come from a woman aged 40 to 50 in good health and CMV-seropositive. The CDR3 runs from the conserved cysteine through the conserved F or W.

TRBJ2-7 | TRBV6-5 | CASRTTSGAYYEQYF
TRBJ2-3 | TRBV12-5 | CASGLVSRTAPDTQYF
TRBJ1-1 | TRBV6-6 | CASRSRRTGPFF
TRBJ2-5 | TRBV2 | CASASHRGGETQYF
TRBJ1-1 | TRBV4-1 | CASSPGGASTLNTEAFF
TRBJ1-6 | TRBV18 | CASSPLGVDNSPLHF
TRBJ2-7 | TRBV5-1 | CASSPRGGSYEQYF
TRBJ2-4 | TRBV4-1 | CASSQGGNSEGKSIQYF
TRBJ2-5 | TRBV2 | CASTRDSQETQYF
TRBJ2-5 | TRBV7-2 | CASGSGGLQETQYF
TRBJ1-2 | TRBV5-6 | CASSLVGAGSLGYTF
TRBJ2-5 | TRBV2 | CASTRQLLNEETQYF
TRBJ1-5 | TRBV7-6 | CASSLGANQPQHF
TRBJ2-2 | TRBV7-2 | CASSDRTTNTGELFF
TRBJ2-5 | TRBV4-1 | CASSQGLGVVAQYF
TRBJ2-4 | TRBV4-2 | CASSQESLAKNIQYF
TRBJ2-1 | TRBV27 | CASSLWLAGGTEQFF
TRBJ2-3 | TRBV4-1 | CASSQDGLAGADTQYF
TRBJ1-5 | TRBV4-2 | CASSPERGQPQHF
TRBJ1-2 | TRBV6-1 | CASSETPRDGYTF
TRBJ1-4 | TRBV7-9 | CASSLPVEKLFF
TRBJ1-6 | TRBV6-1 | CASSDQGQGNSPLHF
TRBJ2-4 | TRBV6-5 | CATQVGQLNIQYF
TRBJ1-5 | TRBV6-1 | CASSGSGGEEQPQHF
TRBJ2-1 | TRBV5-1 | CASSLDSGLSREQFF
TRBJ1-4 | TRBV5-1 | CASSLTRNEKLFF
TRBJ2-5 | TRBV7-2 | CASRYRGLAEETQYF
TRBJ1-6 | TRBV6-4 | CASRGGIGLGYNSPLHF
TRBJ2-3 | TRBV6-5 | CASGPSMGTQYF
TRBJ2-4 | TRBV13 | CASSLGGGPPKNIQYF
TRBJ2-5 | TRBV6-1 | CASSESGPGETQYF
TRBJ2-1 | TRBV7-9 | CASSRVDRVNEQFF
TRBJ1-6 | TRBV5-1 | CASSPTGRRFDSPLHF
TRBJ2-5 | TRBV7-2 | CASSPGRQGTQYF
TRBJ2-5 | TRBV7-7 | CASSLGSGGARGETQYF
TRBJ2-3 | TRBV4-1 | CASSRSGGDTDTQYF
TRBJ1-2 | TRBV25-1 | CASSVTGSPQYYGYTF
TRBJ1-5 | TRBV6-1 | CASTRSDSYNQPQHF
TRBJ1-5 | TRBV7-8 | CASSLTGGSFLVQPQHF
TRBJ1-1 | TRBV6-6 | CASSYGEGRSLTEAFF
TRBJ2-1 | TRBV19 | CASSIGTSGNNEQFF
TRBJ1-5 | TRBV2 | CASSRETGGNQPQHF
TRBJ1-1 | TRBV18 | CASSPGQGGTEPFF
TRBJ2-2 | TRBV7-9 | CASSFTRDTSNTGELFF
TRBJ1-4 | TRBV19 | CASSPSDRNEKLFF
TRBJ1-2 | TRBV5-1 | CASSLQGALYGYTF
TRBJ2-3 | TRBV4-2 | CASSPGTSGGYTDTQYF
TRBJ2-7 | TRBV19 | CASSSGTGEFRNEQYF
TRBJ2-2 | TRBV5-1 | CASSSGGLGTGELFF
TRBJ1-1 | TRBV6-1 | CASSESGREAFF
TRBJ2-1 | TRBV7-3 | CASSLNGRALFF
TRBJ2-3 | TRBV4-1 | CASSQSTGVDTQYF
TRBJ2-3 | TRBV9 | CASSVSGVATDTQYF
TRBJ1-1 | TRBV6-1 | CASSEVTGRHTEAFF